This T cell receptor beta chain was recorded in a study of blood T cells in healthy people across ages. Study details: Per every two T cells, about one barcoded beta molecule was captured by template switching.

The authors ran a second PCR of about 7 to 11 cycles using a sample-barcoded 5' primer and a J-beta primer mix. TCRdb re-called the 5' RACE reads through MiXCR, storing one row per CDR3 protein. The sample holds more than 900,000 distinct CDR3 sequences, 25% to 30% seen once. Per sample, extraction of total RNA gave at least 5.5 micrograms in every case. There are many counts of this clonotype. Germline-derived CDR1 and CDR2 are SGHTA and FQGNSA. This CDR3 region has 16 residues. Germline trimming cut 0 bases from V and 5 bases from J; bases unmatched to any gene: 7. The data were also submitted as part of a second study, on T cells of mothers and their children. That study adds: Samples came from a few healthy Caucasian mothers and their six children. Slightly, though not significantly, more overlap was seen in related than in unrelated mother-child pairs.

The chain carries TRBV7-2 and TRBJ2-7, with TRBD2 matching over 10 bases. This receptor was identified in a woman in her thirties or forties in good health. The material sequenced was blood. The CDR3 DNA is TGTGCCAGCAGCTTAGCCAGCGGGGGGGCCGCCCACGAGCAGTACTTC. Protein sequence: CASSLASGGAAHEQYF. Full variable domain (outside the CDR3, taken from reference TRBV7-2 and TRBJ2-7): GAGVSQSPSNKVTEKGKDVELRCDPISGHTALYWYRQSLGQGLEFLIYFQGNSAPDKSGLPSDRFSAERTGGSVSTLTIQRTQQEDSAVYLCASSLASGGAAHEQYFGPGTRLTVT.